This TCR beta chain originates from a study of T cell responses to AZD1222 COVID-19 vaccine. This table comes from immunoSEQ multiplex PCR, and its TCRdb copy is limited to in-frame clones, with some not included. In the table there are some 120,000 clones, about 92% of which are singletons. With 0 bases removed from V and 0 bases from J, the gap between germline ends came to 8 bases. CDR1 is LNHNV, CDR2 YYDKDF, per germline (reference sequence). CDR3 length equals 15 residues. The TCR comes from an adult in good health. The J gene is TRBJ2-5, the V gene TRBV15; no firm D call. The sequences come from peripheral blood, collected on day 0 of AZD1222 vaccination. CDR3 in DNA: TGTGCCACCAGCAGAGATCGGGCCTACCAAGAGACCCAGTACTTC. This sequence encodes CATSRDRAYQETQYF.